The rows below give T cell receptor beta chains drawn from one sample of a study of OX40 agonist ivuxolimab in advanced cancers. TCRdb keeps only in-frame clones here, not all; method: immunoSEQ multiplex PCR. The sample carries roughly 80,000 clones, about nine tenths recorded once. The source was CD4+ or CD8+ T cells sorted from blood, collected in a trial of the OX40 agonist ivuxolimab. These receptors originate from an adult with an advanced solid tumor such as melanoma, head and neck, liver or kidney cancer. The CDR3 runs from the conserved cysteine through the conserved F or W. The D gene is left open where the match is weak. Clone sizes are given selectively: once, few, many, or a class where the clone is expanded.

len	v_gene	j_gene	abundance	d_gene	CDR3nt	CDR3aa
15	TRBV7-6	TRBJ2-2	NA	NA	TGTGCCAGCAGCTTAGGAGGGGGGAACACCGGGGAGCTGTTTTTT	CASSLGGGNTGELFF
15	TRBV6-5	TRBJ2-7	NA	NA	TGTGCCAGCAGTTACAGGGACACTAGCCCCTACGAGCAGTACTTC	CASSYRDTSPYEQYF
16	TRBV4-1	TRBJ1-4	NA	NA	TGCGCCAGCAGCCCGCGGCCTGCTCCAACTAATGAAAAACTGTTTTTT	CASSPRPAPTNEKLFF
14	TRBV6-1	TRBJ2-2	few	NA	TGTGCCAGCAGTGACACACTAGCCCACGGGGAGCTGTTTTTT	CASSDTLAHGELFF
15	TRBV11-2	TRBJ2-1	NA	TRBD2	TGTGCCAGCAGCTTAGGGCTAGCGGGGAGGAATGAGCAGTTCTTC	CASSLGLAGRNEQFF
16	TRBV19	TRBJ2-3	NA	TRBD2	TGTGCCAGTACACAGGGACTAGCGGCTTCCGCAGATACGCAGTATTTT	CASTQGLAASADTQYF
18	TRBV5-8	TRBJ2-3	NA	TRBD2	TGTGCCAGCAGCCCTTTAATTGCGGGAGGCACTAGCACAGATACGCAGTATTTT	CASSPLIAGGTSTDTQYF
9	TRBV30	TRBJ2-5	few	NA	TGTGCCTTTGGTGAGACCCAGTACTTC	CAFGETQYF
15	TRBV5-6	TRBJ1-2	NA	NA	TGTGCCAGCAGCCTTAGAACTGCCCGTCTCTATGGCTACACCTTC	CASSLRTARLYGYTF
13	TRBV30	TRBJ1-1	NA	NA	TGTGCCTGGAGTGTATTGGGGAACACTGAAGCTTTCTTT	CAWSVLGNTEAFF
15	TRBV5-4	TRBJ1-1	NA	NA	TGTGCCAGCAGCCACCCAGCGGACATGAACACTGAAGCTTTCTTT	CASSHPADMNTEAFF
16	TRBV4-2	TRBJ2-7	NA	TRBD2	TGTGCCAGCAGCCATATTGCTAGCGGGGGGATCTACGAGCAGTACTTC	CASSHIASGGIYEQYF
16	TRBV5-1	TRBJ2-3	NA	TRBD2	TGCGCCAGCAGCTCACGACTAGCGGGGAGGAGAGATACGCAGTATTTT	CASSSRLAGRRDTQYF
18	TRBV5-1	TRBJ2-2	NA	TRBD1	TGCGCCAGCAGCTTGGGCCCCCAAACAGGGGGCGGCACCGGGGAGCTGTTTTTT	CASSLGPQTGGGTGELFF
15	TRBV5-1	TRBJ1-3	NA	NA	TGCGCCAGCAGCTTGGGTGACAGCTCTGGAAACACCATATATTTT	CASSLGDSSGNTIYF
16	TRBV19	TRBJ1-2	NA	TRBD1	TGTGCCAGTAGTTGGGGACAGGGGCCTAACAACTATGGCTACACCTTC	CASSWGQGPNNYGYTF